These T cell receptor beta chains were read from a single sample in a study of T cells in localized non-small cell lung cancer. Sequencing was performed with immunoSEQ multiplex PCR; in TCRdb, only in-frame clones are kept and a portion is missing. The profile shows around 1,300 clones, about 15% of them singletons. Sample: normal lung tissue next to the tumor, taken before any cancer treatment. The source of these receptors is a woman between 35 and 75 years old with stage I lung adenocarcinoma. CDR3s include the opening cysteine and the closing phenylalanine or tryptophan. A D gene is named only where the DNA matches it firmly. Clone sizes are given selectively: once, few, many, or a class where the clone is expanded.

V	D	J	size	CDR3	DNA
TRBV29-1	TRBD1	TRBJ1-1	-	CSVETGVTEAFF	TGCAGCGTTGAGACAGGGGTCACTGAAGCTTTCTTT
TRBV11-3	-	TRBJ2-3	medium-sized	CASSLIPYLLDTDTQYF	TGTGCCAGCAGCTTGATACCGTACCTGTTAGACACAGATACGCAGTATTTT
TRBV4-1	TRBD2	TRBJ2-1	medium-sized	CASSQDPSGGALNEQFF	TGCGCCAGCAGCCAAGACCCTAGCGGGGGGGCTCTAAATGAGCAGTTCTTC
TRBV29-1	-	TRBJ1-3	once	CSVDSGSGSGNTIYF	TGCAGCGTTGATTCCGGTAGTGGCTCTGGAAACACCATATATTTT
TRBV12-1	-	TRBJ1-2	-	CASSVHRDREGFGYTF	TGTGCCAGCAGCGTCCACCGGGACAGGGAAGGTTTTGGCTACACCTTC
TRBV28	-	TRBJ2-7	few	CASTRAGTDEQYF	TGTGCCAGCACCAGGGCCGGTACCGACGAGCAGTACTTC
TRBV12-5	TRBD1	TRBJ2-6	medium-sized	CATRDRGLSGANVLTF	TGTGCCACCCGGGACAGGGGGCTCTCTGGGGCCAACGTCCTGACTTTC
TRBV10-3	-	TRBJ2-7	-	CAISESHSSYEQYF	TGTGCCATCAGTGAGTCGCATAGCAGCTACGAGCAGTACTTC
TRBV9	-	TRBJ1-4	few	CASSVQPGATNEKLFF	TGTGCCAGCAGCGTCCAGCCGGGAGCAACTAATGAAAAACTGTTTTTT
TRBV4-1	-	TRBJ2-1	-	CASSVAGNEQFF	TGCGCCAGCAGCGTCGCGGGAAATGAGCAGTTCTTC
TRBV6-8	-	TRBJ2-3	few	CASSTGSTDTQYF	TGTGCCAGCAGTACAGGGAGCACAGATACGCAGTATTTT
TRBV11-3	TRBD2	TRBJ2-3	few	CASSHQGLAGGNPYF	TGTGCCAGCAGCCACCAAGGACTAGCGGGGGGAAATCCGTATTTT
TRBV9	TRBD1	TRBJ2-1	few	CASSGPDRGLNEQFF	TGTGCCAGCAGCGGCCCCGACAGGGGACTCAATGAGCAGTTCTTC
TRBV11-3	TRBD1	TRBJ1-1	-	CASSEPTGERVRTEAFF	TGTGCCAGCAGCGAACCGACAGGGGAAAGGGTGAGGACTGAAGCTTTCTTT
TRBV11-3	-	TRBJ2-3	medium-sized	CASSLRPTQDTQYF	TGTGCCAGCAGCTTACGACCTACCCAAGATACGCAGTATTTT
TRBV6-8	-	TRBJ2-7	-	CASSSGGTYEQYF	TGTGCCAGCAGTTCGGGCGGAACCTACGAGCAGTACTTC
TRBV18	TRBD1	TRBJ2-5	-	CASSQRTGGRETQYF	TGTGCCAGCTCCCAAAGGACAGGGGGCAGAGAGACCCAGTACTTC
TRBV9	-	TRBJ2-2	-	CASSVAALGELFF	TGTGCCAGCAGCGTAGCAGCCCTGGGGGAGCTGTTTTTT
TRBV14	-	TRBJ2-1	-	CASSTRDYNEQFF	TGTGCCAGCAGCACTCGGGACTACAATGAGCAGTTCTTC
TRBV25-1	-	TRBJ2-6	-	CASSRGPSSGANVLTF	TGTGCCAGCAGTCGGGGGCCGAGCTCTGGGGCCAACGTCCTGACTTTC
TRBV11-3	-	TRBJ2-1	few	CASSSGSVRDEQFF	TGTGCCAGCAGCTCAGGAAGCGTTAGAGATGAGCAGTTCTTC
TRBV11-3	-	TRBJ2-5	medium-sized	CASSPFGGGQETQYF	TGTGCCAGCAGCCCTTTTGGAGGGGGACAAGAGACCCAGTACTTC
TRBV28	TRBD1	TRBJ1-2	-	CASSLSGTGIGYTF	TGTGCCAGCAGTTTATCGGGGACAGGGATCGGCTACACCTTC
TRBV11-3	TRBD2	TRBJ2-3	few	CASSSTSGETDTQYF	TGTGCCAGCAGCTCGACTAGCGGAGAAACAGATACGCAGTATTTT
TRBV28	-	TRBJ1-1	large	CASSHGAGEAFF	TGTGCCAGCAGTCACGGGGCGGGGGAAGCTTTCTTT
TRBV6-8	-	TRBJ2-7	-	CASSGPFRGSYEQYF	TGTGCCAGCAGTGGCCCTTTTCGGGGCTCCTACGAGCAGTACTTC
TRBV11-3	TRBD2	TRBJ2-1	few	CASSLRGAGARNEQFF	TGTGCCAGCAGCTTAAGGGGAGCGGGGGCCAGAAATGAGCAGTTCTTC
TRBV4-1	-	TRBJ2-6	few	CASSQVGGPGANVLTF	TGCGCCAGCAGCCAAGTGGGTGGGCCTGGGGCCAACGTCCTGACTTTC
TRBV18	-	TRBJ1-1	-	CASSPSVPGTAEAFF	TGTGCCAGCTCACCGTCCGTCCCTGGTACGGCTGAAGCTTTCTTT
TRBV28	TRBD2	TRBJ2-6	medium-sized	CASSRRREGLSGANVLTF	TGTGCCAGCAGTCGGCGAAGGGAGGGGCTCTCTGGGGCCAACGTCCTGACTTTC
TRBV11-3	TRBD2	TRBJ2-1	-	CASSLIGLAPSSEQFF	TGTGCCAGCAGCTTAATCGGACTAGCCCCCTCCTCTGAGCAGTTCTTC